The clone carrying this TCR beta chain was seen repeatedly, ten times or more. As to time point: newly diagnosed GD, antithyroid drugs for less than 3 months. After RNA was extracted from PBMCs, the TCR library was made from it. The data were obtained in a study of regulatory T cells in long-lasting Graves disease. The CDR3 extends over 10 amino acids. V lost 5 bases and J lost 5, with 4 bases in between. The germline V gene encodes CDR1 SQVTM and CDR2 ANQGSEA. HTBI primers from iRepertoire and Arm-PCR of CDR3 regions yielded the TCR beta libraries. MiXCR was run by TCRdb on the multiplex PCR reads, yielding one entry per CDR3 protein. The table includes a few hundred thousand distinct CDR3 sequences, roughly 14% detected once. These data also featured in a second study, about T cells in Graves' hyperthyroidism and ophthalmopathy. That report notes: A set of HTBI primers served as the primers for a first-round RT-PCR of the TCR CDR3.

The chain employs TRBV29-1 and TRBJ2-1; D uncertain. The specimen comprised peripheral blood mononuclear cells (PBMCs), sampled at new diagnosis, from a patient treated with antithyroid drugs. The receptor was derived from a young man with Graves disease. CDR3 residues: CSVLHNEQFF. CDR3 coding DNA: TGCAGCGTTCTCCACAATGAGCAGTTCTTC.